A selection of T cell receptor beta chains follows, all from one sample in a study of tumor-infiltrating lymphocytes in primary liver carcinoma. TCRdb reprocessed the multiplex PCR reads via MiXCR and lists one record per CDR3 protein. This sample has over 95,000 distinct CDR3 sequences, with about 70% found just once. Material for sequencing was liver tumor tissue from sampling region 5. The receptors were gathered from a woman aged 55 to 70 with primary liver carcinoma and hepatitis B virus infection. CDR3s include the opening cysteine and the closing phenylalanine or tryptophan. A D gene is named only where the DNA matches it firmly. The size field is filled for only some rows; it gives once, few, many or a size class.

D gene: NA; clone size: NA; J gene: TRBJ2-1; V gene: TRBV4-2; CDR3 protein: CASRPATNEQFF; CDR3 DNA: TGTGCCAGCAGACCCGCGACAAATGAGCAGTTCTTC
D gene: TRBD1; clone size: NA; J gene: TRBJ2-6; V gene: TRBV12-3/TRBV12-4; CDR3 protein: CVSSPTSGTGRSEANVLTF; CDR3 DNA: TGTGTCAGCAGCCCAACCTCCGGGACAGGGAGGTCTGAGGCCAACGTCCTGACTTTC
D gene: NA; clone size: once; J gene: TRBJ1-6; V gene: TRBV7-9; CDR3 protein: CASNLDGINSPLHF; CDR3 DNA: TGTGCCAGTAACCTTGACGGGATAAATTCACCCCTCCACTTT
D gene: NA; clone size: NA; J gene: TRBJ2-1; V gene: TRBV11-2; CDR3 protein: CASSLGASYNGQIF; CDR3 DNA: TGTGCCAGCAGCTTAGGAGCCTCCTATAATGGGCAGATCTTC
D gene: NA; clone size: NA; J gene: TRBJ2-7; V gene: TRBV6-1; CDR3 protein: CAISEAFEGYEQYF; CDR3 DNA: TGTGCCATCAGTGAAGCTTTCGAAGGGTACGAACAGTACTTC
D gene: NA; clone size: many; J gene: TRBJ2-7; V gene: TRBV6-5; CDR3 protein: CASSTGSREQYF; CDR3 DNA: TGTGCCAGCAGTACAGGGTCGAGGGAGCAGTACTTC
D gene: NA; clone size: NA; J gene: TRBJ2-2; V gene: TRBV5-1; CDR3 protein: CASSPVRGPYTGELFF; CDR3 DNA: TGCGCCAGCAGCCCGGTCAGGGGACCATACACCGGGGAGCTGTTTTTT
D gene: TRBD1; clone size: NA; J gene: TRBJ1-4; V gene: TRBV2; CDR3 protein: CASSGQGRKKLFF; CDR3 DNA: TGTGCCAGCAGCGGACAGGGGCGTAAAAAACTGTTTTTT
D gene: TRBD1; clone size: NA; J gene: TRBJ1-1; V gene: TRBV11-1; CDR3 protein: CASSPGQKNTEAFF; CDR3 DNA: TGTGCCAGCAGCCCGGGACAGAAGAACACTGAAGCTTTCTTT
D gene: TRBD1; clone size: NA; J gene: TRBJ2-3; V gene: TRBV11-2; CDR3 protein: CASSTRLQGADTQYF; CDR3 DNA: TGTGCCAGCTCAACCCGGTTACAGGGGGCAGATACGCAGTATTTT
D gene: NA; clone size: NA; J gene: TRBJ2-3; V gene: TRBV11-3; CDR3 protein: CASNQRSGIVTSTDTQYF; CDR3 DNA: TGTGCCAGCAACCAGCGGTCCGGGATAGTGACTAGCACAGATACGCAGTATTTT
D gene: NA; clone size: NA; J gene: TRBJ2-6; V gene: TRBV11-2; CDR3 protein: CARSPPSGTNVMTF; CDR3 DNA: TGTGCCAGGAGCCCCCCCTCTGGGACCAACGTCATGACTTTC
D gene: TRBD1; clone size: many; J gene: TRBJ1-1; V gene: TRBV6-5; CDR3 protein: CASSAGPRGNTGAFF; CDR3 DNA: TGTGCCAGCAGCGCCGGGCCCAGGGGGAACACTGGAGCTTTCTTT
D gene: NA; clone size: many; J gene: TRBJ2-6; V gene: TRBV29-1; CDR3 protein: CSVEGISGANVLTF; CDR3 DNA: TGCAGCGTTGAAGGTATCTCTGGGGCCAACGTCCTGACTTTC
D gene: TRBD2; clone size: NA; J gene: TRBJ2-5; V gene: TRBV11-2; CDR3 protein: CASCEGTRIETQYF; CDR3 DNA: TGTGCCAGCTGCGAAGGGACTAGAATAGAGACCCAGTACTTC
D gene: NA; clone size: many; J gene: TRBJ1-1; V gene: TRBV6-5; CDR3 protein: CASSYSVGLNTEAFF; CDR3 DNA: TGTGCCAGCAGTTACTCAGTAGGGTTGAACACTGAAGCTTTCTTT
D gene: NA; clone size: NA; J gene: TRBJ1-5; V gene: TRBV5-1; CDR3 protein: CASSFAVAGWSTDTQHF; CDR3 DNA: TGCGCCAGCAGTTTCGCGGTAGCGGGGTGGAGCACAGATACGCAGCATTTT
D gene: TRBD2; clone size: NA; J gene: TRBJ2-1; V gene: TRBV6-4; CDR3 protein: CASSDSTSGRVLFF; CDR3 DNA: TGTGCCAGCAGTGACTCGACTAGCGGGAGGGTCTTGTTCTTC
D gene: NA; clone size: NA; J gene: TRBJ2-7; V gene: TRBV29-1; CDR3 protein: CSIEVGYEQYF; CDR3 DNA: TGCAGCATTGAGGTGGGCTACGAGCAGTACTTC
D gene: TRBD2; clone size: NA; J gene: TRBJ2-1; V gene: TRBV28; CDR3 protein: CASSSLQRGIGEEQFF; CDR3 DNA: TGTGCCAGCAGTTCCCTTCAGCGGGGGATAGGGGAGGAGCAGTTCTTC
D gene: NA; clone size: few; J gene: TRBJ1-6; V gene: TRBV18; CDR3 protein: CASSGFDSPLHF; CDR3 DNA: TGTGCCAGCTCAGGTTTTGATTCACCCCTCCACTTT
D gene: NA; clone size: NA; J gene: TRBJ2-1; V gene: TRBV5-1; CDR3 protein: CPSSPDDLKSPYNEQFF; CDR3 DNA: TGCCCCAGCAGCCCGGACGACCTTAAAAGCCCCTACAATGAGCAGTTCTTC
D gene: NA; clone size: NA; J gene: TRBJ2-1; V gene: TRBV18; CDR3 protein: CASSPLVDNEHFF; CDR3 DNA: TGTGCCAGCTCACCACTAGTAGACAATGAGCATTTCTTC
D gene: TRBD1; clone size: NA; J gene: TRBJ2-4; V gene: TRBV18; CDR3 protein: CASSPPSTGAKNIQYF; CDR3 DNA: TGTGCCAGCTCACCACCGTCGACAGGGGCCAAAAACATTCAGTACTTC
D gene: TRBD1; clone size: many; J gene: TRBJ1-6; V gene: TRBV25-1; CDR3 protein: CASSGTGNSPLHF; CDR3 DNA: TGTGCCAGCAGTGGGACAGGGAATTCACCCCTCCACTTT
D gene: NA; clone size: NA; J gene: TRBJ1-2; V gene: TRBV5-1; CDR3 protein: CASSLGQENYGYTF; CDR3 DNA: TGCGCCAGCAGCTTGGGGCAGGAAAACTATGGCTACACCTTC
D gene: NA; clone size: NA; J gene: TRBJ2-7; V gene: TRBV11-2; CDR3 protein: CASSLGSSTGEQYF; CDR3 DNA: TGTGCCAGCAGCTTAGGGTCTAGCACGGGTGAGCAGTACTTC
D gene: NA; clone size: large; J gene: TRBJ2-3; V gene: TRBV11-2; CDR3 protein: CASSLRRGNTQYF; CDR3 DNA: TGTGCCAGCAGCCTGCGACGGGGGAATACGCAGTATTTT
D gene: TRBD2; clone size: NA; J gene: TRBJ2-1; V gene: TRBV12-3/TRBV12-4; CDR3 protein: CASKTGTNKDNEQFF; CDR3 DNA: TGTGCCAGCAAGACCGGGACTAACAAAGACAATGAGCAGTTCTTC
D gene: TRBD2; clone size: once; J gene: TRBJ2-2; V gene: TRBV29-1; CDR3 protein: CSVSGTIATGELFF; CDR3 DNA: TGCAGCGTTAGTGGGACTATCGCCACCGGGGAGCTGTTTTTT
D gene: NA; clone size: many; J gene: TRBJ1-1; V gene: TRBV5-1; CDR3 protein: CASSLAGMAGTEAFF; CDR3 DNA: TGCGCCAGCAGCTTGGCCGGGATGGCCGGCACTGAAGCTTTCTTT
D gene: TRBD1; clone size: NA; J gene: TRBJ2-5; V gene: TRBV11-2; CDR3 protein: CASSWDREETQYF; CDR3 DNA: TGTGCCAGCAGCTGGGACAGGGAGGAGACCCAGTACTTC
D gene: TRBD2; clone size: once; J gene: TRBJ2-2; V gene: TRBV11-2; CDR3 protein: CASSLGLAGPGGLFF; CDR3 DNA: TGTGCCAGCAGCTTAGGACTAGCGGGGCCCGGGGGGCTGTTTTTT